This passage covers 17 T cell receptor beta chains from one sample sequenced in a study of T cell clones after liver transplantation (dated by TCRdb to about 2019). Read against the paper, the sample's time point label means: pre-transplant. The method was the immunoSEQ multiplex PCR assay. In its TCRdb copy, this immuneACCESS table keeps in-frame sequences only and misses some clones. Where compared with another copy, unresolved V genes explain less than half of these, and the others have no known cause. The sample profile shows about 100,000 clones; roughly 80% of them were found once. The ten most abundant clones make up over 0.9% of the sample. The material was CD4+ T cells from blood, obtained before liver transplant. The receptors here all came from a human donor who received a liver transplant.

The chain links TRBV7-2 to TRBJ1-1; D is undetermined. The CDR3 has 13 amino acids. Between the trimmed V and J ends, which lost 11 bases and 0 bases, there was a span of 13 bases. CDR1 is SGHTA, CDR2 FQGNSA, per germline. The CDR3 reads CASKAPVNTEAFF. The CDR3, as DNA: TGTGCCTCAAAAGCCCCGGTGAACACTGAAGCTTTCTTT.

The chain is built from TRBV25-1 and TRBJ1-1; D ambiguous. V was pared by 2 bases and J by 10 bases, with 14 bases between. This CDR3 region has 13 residues. CDR1 is MGHDK and CDR2 is SYGVNS in the germline V gene. Here the CDR3 reads CASSETPSRGAFF. The CDR3 region has the DNA TGTGCCAGCAGTGAAACTCCTAGCCGGGGAGCTTTCTTT. Supplemented by reference TRBV25-1 and TRBJ1-1, the full variable domain reads EADIYQTPRYLVIGTGKKITLECSQTMGHDKMYWYQQDPGMELHLIHYSYGVNSTEKGDLSSESTVSRIRTEHFPLTLESARPSHTSQYLCASSETPSRGAFFGQGTRLTVV.

This clone was counted a few times. The genes are TRBV6-1 and TRBJ2-1; the D is unclear. This CDR3 comprises 11 residues. V lost 5 bases and J 4 bases, leaving 3 bases between the germline ends. The germline gives CDR1 MNHNS, CDR2 SASEGT. In DNA, the CDR3 is TGTGCCAGCAGTATATACAATGAGCAGTTCTTC. It translates to CASSIYNEQFF.

This sequence joins TRBV18 and TRBJ1-6; the match to TRBD1 covers 9 bases. CDR1 is KGHSH and CDR2 is LQKENI in the germline V gene. Trimming at V came to 4 bases and at J to 5 bases, leaving 0 bases not matched to a gene. The CDR3 length is 14 residues. CDR3 sequence reads: CASSRDRDNSPLHF. The CDR3, as DNA: TGTGCCAGCTCACGGGACAGGGATAATTCACCCCTCCACTTT.

The chain links TRBV6-5 to TRBJ1-1, with D unclear. Deletions cut 4 bases from V and 7 bases from J, with 7 bases between. CDR1 is MNHEY and CDR2 is SVGAGI in the germline V gene. CDR3 length: 11 residues. CDR3 sequence (DNA): TGTGCCAGCAGTTTTTCTGGTGAAGCTTTCTTT. It encodes CASSFSGEAFF.

The chain couples TRBV7-2 to TRBJ1-5; tentatively, D is TRBD1 (6 bases). The V gene's germline CDR1 is SGHTA and CDR2 FQGNSA. The CDR3 is 14 amino acids. Between the trimmed V and J ends, which lost 6 bases and 1 base, there was a span of 10 bases. CDR3 residues: CASRIQGSNQPQHF. CDR3 sequence (DNA): TGTGCCAGCAGAATACAGGGAAGCAATCAGCCCCAGCATTTT. Combining the CDR3 with reference TRBV7-2 and TRBJ1-5 gives the whole variable domain GAGVSQSPSNKVTEKGKDVELRCDPISGHTALYWYRQSLGQGLEFLIYFQGNSAPDKSGLPSDRFSAERTGGSVSTLTIQRTQQEDSAVYLCASRIQGSNQPQHFGDGTRLSIL.

This sequence joins TRBV9 and TRBJ1-3, with D perhaps matching TRBD1 (5 bases). The V and J ends lost 0 bases and 8 bases respectively, with 12 bases between them. The germline CDR1 and CDR2 sequences are SGDLS and YYNGEE. The CDR3 is 14 residues long. CDR3: CASSVGGLLDTIYF. The CDR3 nucleotides read TGTGCCAGCAGCGTAGGGGGACTTCTGGACACCATATATTTT. Full variable domain (remainder filled in from reference TRBV9 and TRBJ1-3): DSGVTQTPKHLITATGQRVTLRCSPRSGDLSVYWYQQSLDQGLQFLIQYYNGEERAKGNILERFSAQQFPDLHSELNLSSLELGDSALYFCASSVGGLLDTIYFGEGSWLTVV.

This clone appeared a single time. The CDR3 DNA is TGTGCCAGCAGCTTAGCGGGGCTGTACTCCTACAATGAGCAGTTCTTC. This codes for CASSLAGLYSYNEQFF. V usage is TRBV7-8 and J usage is TRBJ2-1, with a weak D call TRBD1 (5 bases). Germline CDR1 SGHVS, CDR2 FQNEAQ. The V end was cut by 0 bases, the J end by 0 bases, with 9 bases between. This CDR3 region has 16 residues.

This clone occurred a few times. V and J are TRBV11-2 and TRBJ2-7; D gene unclear. The germline V gene encodes CDR1 SGHAT and CDR2 FQNNGV. This CDR3 region has 14 residues. V was trimmed by 5 bases and J by 2 bases, leaving 13 bases between them. CDR3 region: CASSRTRRTYEQYF. The DNA of the CDR3 is TGTGCCAGCAGCCGAACGAGGAGAACCTACGAGCAGTACTTC.

The chain couples TRBV7-8 to TRBJ1-5, with 7 positions matching TRBD1. The CDR3 runs 15 residues. The trim removed 5 bases at V and 7 bases at J, leaving 11 bases unmatched. Germline CDR1 reads SGHVS; CDR2 reads FQNEAQ. CDR3 in DNA: TGTGCCAGCAGCGGACTGGGACAGATTAACCAGCCCCAGCATTTT. Translated, it gives CASSGLGQINQPQHF.

The chain employs TRBV2 and TRBJ1-1; D not resolved. The ends were cut back, 1 base at V and 14 bases at J, with 20 bases in the middle. The CDR3 loop spans 14 amino acids. Germline V lookup: CDR1 SNHLY, CDR2 FYNNEI. In DNA form, the CDR3 reads TGTGCCAGCAGTGAAGAGAACGTGAAGGTTAGCCCCTTCTTT. Encoded protein: CASSEENVKVSPFF.

The rearrangement uses TRBV11-1 and TRBJ2-2; possible D gene TRBD1, 5 bases. V was cut by 5 bases and J by 1 base, with 11 bases left in between. Germline loops: CDR1 SGHAT, CDR2 FQDESV (reference sequence). There are 15 residues in the CDR3. The CDR3 protein is CASSALTENTGELFF. The CDR3 bases are TGTGCCAGCAGCGCGCTGACAGAGAACACCGGGGAGCTGTTTTTT.

V usage is TRBV4-1 and J usage is TRBJ2-5, with D perhaps matching TRBD1 (6 bases). The J call may be wrong; the DNA end is better matched by TRBJ2-7. Germline assignment: CDR1 MGHRA and CDR2 YSYEKL. The CDR3 contains 18 residues. The CDR3 protein is CASSQGRFMGQGKVEQYF. The CDR3 nucleotides read TGCGCCAGCAGCCAAGGTCGGTTTATGGGGCAGGGGAAGGTCGAGCAGTACTTC.

The gene calls are TRBV2 and TRBJ2-4; TRBD1 or TRBD2 may be the D gene (6 bases each). CDR1 SNHLY and CDR2 FYNNEI come from the germline V gene. CDR3 length: 15 amino acids. Trimming pared 7 bases from V and 0 bases from J, leaving 13 bases between. Here the CDR3 DNA reads TGTGCCAGCAAGGAGGGGGGCCTAGCCAAAAACATTCAGTACTTC. Its translation: CASKEGGLAKNIQYF.

The chain carries TRBV6-5 and TRBJ2-7; 7 bases line up with TRBD2. V lost 7 bases to trimming and J lost 5 bases; unmatched junction nucleotides: 14. Per germline, CDR1 MNHEY and CDR2 SVGAGI. This CDR3 has 15 residues. The CDR3 sequence: CASIRNRDYRHEQYF. For the CDR3, the DNA is TGTGCCAGCATAAGAAACCGGGACTACCGTCACGAGCAGTACTTC.

The chain links TRBV6-1 to TRBJ1-5, with TRBD1 as a possible D gene (5 bases). The V gene's germline CDR1 is MNHNS and CDR2 SASEGT. This CDR3 comprises 14 residues. V was shortened by 5 bases and J by 1 base, with 9 bases between the two germline ends. The CDR3 is CASSRDGSNQPQHF. CDR3 bases: TGTGCCAGCAGTAGGGACGGCAGCAATCAGCCCCAGCATTTT.

The chain employs TRBV29-1 and TRBJ1-4, with D uncertain. The CDR3 covers 12 residues. The germline gives CDR1 SQVTM, CDR2 ANQGSEA. Trimming took off 4 bases at V and 2 bases at J, with 5 bases between the two ends. CDR3: CSVGSTNEKLFF. The CDR3 DNA sequence: TGCAGCGTTGGGTCGACTAATGAAAAACTGTTTTTT.